Presented here are 11 T cell receptor beta chains from one specimen sequenced in a study of T cells in Graves' hyperthyroidism and ophthalmopathy. RNA transcripts yielded amplified TCR beta CDR3 regions. HTBI primers were the set used in a first-round RT-PCR of the TCR CDR3. From the multiplex PCR reads, TCRdb called clonotypes with MiXCR, one entry per CDR3 protein. The sample includes hundreds of thousands of distinct CDR3 sequences, around 17% of them seen just once. Specimen: blood. These receptors all stem from a woman between 18 and 30 years old with Graves' hyperthyroidism.

This clonotype was detected only a few times. CDR3 in amino acids: CATSRGVAGTGNTIYF. CDR3 sequence (DNA): TGTGCCACCAGCAGAGGGGTGGCAGGGACTGGAAACACCATATATTTT. This chain uses TRBV15 with TRBJ1-3, with D perhaps TRBD1 (5 bases). The V and J ends lost 1 base and 2 bases respectively, with 12 bases between them. The CDR3 length is 16 residues. The germline V gene has CDR1 LNHNV and CDR2 YYDKDF (reference sequence).

The J gene is TRBJ2-3, the V gene TRBV6-1; 9 positions agree with TRBD1. In germline, CDR1 is MNHNS, CDR2 SASEGT. The CDR3 length is 17 residues. J lost 3 bases, V lost 9 bases, and 16 bases had no gene match. Here the CDR3 DNA reads TGTGCCAGTCCCGGGCCGGGACAGGGACGGGGAACAGATACGCAGTATTTT. The encoded protein is CASPGPGQGRGTDTQYF.

This clonotype has only a few counts. The V and J genes are TRBV5-8 and TRBJ1-3; possible D gene TRBD1, 5 bases. V lost 1 base to trimming and J lost 0 bases, with 8 bases between them. The germline CDR1 and CDR2 sequences are SGHTS and YDEGEE. This CDR3 contains 15 residues. CDR3 in DNA: TGTGCCAGCAGCTTGCAGGGCAGCTCTGGAAACACCATATATTTT. The encoded protein is CASSLQGSSGNTIYF.

J is TRBJ1-4 and V is TRBV7-2; no definite D call. CDR1 and CDR2 (germline): SGHTA, FQGNSA. The V gene lost 5 bases and the J gene lost 11 bases, with 12 bases spanning the gap. The CDR3 extends over 12 amino acids. The CDR3 reads CASSQGGLKLFF. CDR3 in DNA: TGTGCCAGCAGCCAAGGCGGTCTGAAACTGTTTTTT.

In its sample, this clonotype was seen many times. The chain recombines TRBV12-3 or TRBV12-4 with TRBJ1-5; 7 nucleotides agree with TRBD1. The CDR3 extends over 16 amino acids. The V segment lost 6 bases and the J segment 4 bases; nucleotides outside the gene matches: 12. CDR3 sequence reads: CASRYGQVGPNQPQHF. As DNA, the CDR3 is TGTGCCAGCAGATACGGACAGGTCGGGCCTAATCAGCCCCAGCATTTT.

This clonotype was found a few times. CDR3 coding DNA: TGTGCCAGCAGCTTCGGACTAGCGGGAGGGCGATACAATGAGCAGTTCTTC. Translated: CASSFGLAGGRYNEQFF. The chain combines TRBV5-4 with TRBJ2-1, with 15 bases identical to TRBD2. This CDR3 is built from 17 residues. In germline, CDR1 is SGHNT, CDR2 YYREEE (reference sequence). V shed 2 bases and J 4 bases; nucleotides not matched to a gene: 4.

A few counts support this clonotype. The V call is TRBV29-1, the J call TRBJ2-5; TRBD2 matches 7 bases. V dropped 2 bases and J dropped 2; count of bases not matched to a gene: 8. The CDR3 has 15 amino acids. Germline CDR1 and CDR2: SQVTM and ANQGSEA. The CDR3 loop reads CSVEWAGEDQETQYF. CDR3 bases: TGCAGCGTTGAATGGGCGGGGGAGGATCAAGAGACCCAGTACTTC.

The chain couples TRBV12-3 or TRBV12-4 to TRBJ1-1, with TRBD1 matching 8 bases. After removal of 7 bases from V and 3 bases from J, the junction contained 7 bases not matched to a gene. The CDR3 totals 14 residues. The CDR3 DNA reads as TGTGCCAGCATCCCCAGACAGGGGCACACTGAAGCTTTCTTT. Translated: CASIPRQGHTEAFF.

The chain uses TRBV12-3 or TRBV12-4 and TRBJ1-2, with a weak D call TRBD1 (6 bases). The CDR3 is made up of 13 amino acids. Trimming shortened V by 6 bases and J by 4 bases, and 12 bases separated the two germline ends. The DNA of the CDR3 is TGTGCCAGCAGCCAGGGACAATCCTATGGCTACACCTTC. Protein product: CASSQGQSYGYTF.

In this sample, this clonotype turned up many times. This chain links TRBV12-5 with TRBJ2-7, with D possibly being TRBD1 or TRBD2 (6 bases each). The CDR3 has 19 residues. Looked up from germline, CDR1 is LGHNT and CDR2 is FRNRAP. V was clipped by 0 bases and J by 2 bases, with 23 bases between them. The CDR3 DNA is TGTGCTAGTGGTTTGGTACTGCCCCGGGGGCCTAAGCGGGCCTACGAGCAGTACTTC. It encodes CASGLVLPRGPKRAYEQYF.

The sample holds many counts of this clonotype. This chain links TRBV12-3 or TRBV12-4 with TRBJ2-2; D gene unclear. V was pared by 7 bases and J by 5 bases, with 11 bases between. This CDR3 spans 13 amino acids. For the CDR3, the DNA is TGTGCCAGCAATCGTCAAGGAACCGGGGAGCTGTTTTTT. This translates into CASNRQGTGELFF.